These 22 T cell receptor beta chains were all obtained from the same sample, sequenced in a study of cytomegalovirus exposure and HLA in healthy donors. The PCR used 60 Vbeta and 13 Jbeta primers. Measured with immunoSEQ multiplex PCR; TCRdb has only the in-frame clones, and not every one. The repertoire holds around 100,000 clones, with under 85% as singletons. The sample taken for sequencing was PBMCs. These receptor sequences come from a man aged 40-50 years in good health and CMV-seronegative.

The rearrangement uses TRBV30 and TRBJ1-5, with 10 bases identical to TRBD1. Trimming took 5 bases from V and 7 from J; bases not matched to a gene: 8. Germline values: CDR1 GTSNPN, CDR2 SVGIG (reference sequence). The CDR3 loop spans 14 amino acids. The CDR3 protein is CAWLRGQGGQPQHF. In DNA form, the CDR3 reads TGTGCCTGGTTAAGAGGACAGGGGGGGCAGCCCCAGCATTTT. Full variable domain (remainder filled in from reference TRBV30 and TRBJ1-5): SQTIHQWPATLVQPVGSPLSLECTVEGTSNPNLYWYRQAAGRGLQLLFYSVGIGQISSEVPQNLSASRPQDRQFILSSKKLLLSDSGFYLCAWLRGQGGQPQHFGDGTRLSIL.

The rearrangement joins TRBV6-6 to TRBJ2-7, with 11 bases fitting TRBD1. Germline V gene lookup returns CDR1 MNHNY and CDR2 SVGAGI (reference sequence). V lost 4 bases, J lost 1 base, and 3 bases stayed unmatched. The CDR3 is 15 amino acids. CDR3 sequence (DNA): TGTGCCAGCAGTTGGACAGGGGGCGAGTCCTACGAGCAGTACTTC. It translates to CASSWTGGESYEQYF.

The V call is TRBV5-4, the J call TRBJ2-1; 11 bases match TRBD2. The CDR3 consists of 15 residues. Germline CDR1 and CDR2: SGHNT and YYREEE (reference sequence). Trimming took 4 bases from V and 4 from J; bases not matched to a gene: 4. CDR3 DNA sequence: TGTGCCAGCAGCCGGGGGACTAGCGGTTACAATGAGCAGTTCTTC. This codes for CASSRGTSGYNEQFF.

The chain has TRBV11-2 and TRBJ1-4; TRBD1 might be the D (5 bases). Looked up from germline, CDR1 is SGHAT and CDR2 is FQNNGV. Trimming shortened V by 0 bases and J by 1 base, and 9 bases separated the two germline ends. The CDR3 sequence is 16 residues long. CDR3 coding DNA: TGTGCCAGCAGCTTAGAGAACAGGCTAACTAATGAAAAACTGTTTTTT. It translates to CASSLENRLTNEKLFF. Complete variable domain (other parts from reference TRBV11-2 and TRBJ1-4): EAGVAQSPRYKIIEKRQSVAFWCNPISGHATLYWYQQILGQGPKLLIQFQNNGVVDDSQLPKDRFSAERLKGVDSTLKIQPAKLEDSAVYLCASSLENRLTNEKLFFGSGTQLSVL.

The chain recombines TRBV5-1 with TRBJ1-2, with 7 bases identical to TRBD1. This CDR3 region has 14 residues. V gave up 4 bases and J gave up 2 bases; unmatched junction bases: 5. Germline V CDR1 and CDR2: SGHRS, YFSETQ. DNA of the CDR3: TGCGCCAGCAGCCCGGACAGGACAAACTATGGCTACACCTTC. Its translation: CASSPDRTNYGYTF.

The J gene is TRBJ1-1, the V gene TRBV5-4; no clear D gene. The CDR3 spans 13 residues. V shed 4 bases and J shed 4 bases, with 11 bases lying between them. CDR1 is SGHNT, CDR2 YYREEE, per germline (reference sequence). DNA of the CDR3: TGTGCCAGCAGCCCGGTTGCTACCACTGAAGCTTTCTTT. Its protein is CASSPVATTEAFF.

The rearrangement uses TRBV6-1 and TRBJ2-7, with D perhaps matching TRBD1 (6 bases). This CDR3 contains 14 residues. The germline CDR1 and CDR2 sequences are MNHNS and SASEGT. V lost 5 bases to trimming and J lost 9 bases, with 20 bases between them. The CDR3 region is CASSHPDSPTRQYF. CDR3 nucleotide sequence: TGTGCCAGCAGTCATCCGGACAGCCCTACGAGGCAGTACTTC.

The CDR3 nucleotides read TGTGCCAGCAGTAGACAGGGGGCTGGGGGGCGAAACAATGAGCAGTTCTTC. Its protein is CASSRQGAGGRNNEQFF. This chain links TRBV28 with TRBJ2-1; 10 bases match TRBD1. This CDR3 contains 17 residues. The V segment lost 5 bases and the J segment 5 bases; nucleotides outside the gene matches: 12. The germline CDR1 and CDR2 sequences are MDHEN and SYDVKM.

The CDR3 nucleotides read TGTGCCAGCAGATCCGTTAGCGGGGGATGGGCTGGAAACATTCAGTACTTC. This gives the protein CASRSVSGGWAGNIQYF. The chain uses TRBV28 and TRBJ2-4; TRBD2 aligns across 9 bases. The CDR3 contains 17 residues. V was clipped by 6 bases and J by 6 bases; unmatched bases: 15. Germline V gene lookup returns CDR1 MDHEN and CDR2 SYDVKM.

The rearrangement links TRBV6-5 to TRBJ1-3; 7 bases line up with TRBD1. The CDR3 sequence is 13 residues long. Germline CDR1 MNHEY, CDR2 SVGAGI. V lost 10 bases, J lost 0 bases, and 3 bases stayed unmatched. CDR3 in amino acids: CAIRDSSGNTIYF. DNA for the CDR3: TGTGCCATCCGGGACAGCTCTGGAAACACCATATATTTT.

This chain links TRBV18 with TRBJ2-7; tentatively, D is TRBD2 (5 bases). V was shortened by 3 bases and J by 3 bases, with 9 bases between the two germline ends. This CDR3 comprises 13 residues. CDR1 is KGHSH and CDR2 is LQKENI in the germline V gene. The CDR3 bases are TGTGCCAGCTCACCTCCCGGGGTCTACGAGCAGTACGTC. Translation gives CASSPPGVYEQYV.

Note on this clone: Its ends do not fully match the called genes, so a read error is possible. The V call is TRBV7-9, the J call TRBJ2-5, with 12 positions matching TRBD2. The CDR3 is 17 residues long. The germline V gene encodes CDR1 SEHNR and CDR2 FQNEAQ (reference sequence). The DNA of the CDR3 is TGTTCCAGCAGCCTGGGGGGGACTAGCGGGTTACAAGAGACCCAGTACTTC. Protein sequence: CSSSLGGTSGLQETQYF.

V usage is TRBV5-6 and J usage is TRBJ1-1, with D possibly being TRBD1 (5 bases). This CDR3 spans 13 amino acids. Deletions cut 4 bases from V and 6 bases from J, with 13 bases between. Per germline, CDR1 SGHDT and CDR2 YYEEEE. Written as DNA, the CDR3 is TGTGCCAGCAGCACTCAGGGATGGCCTGAAGCTTTCTTT. This codes for CASSTQGWPEAFF.

The chain is built from TRBV7-2 and TRBJ2-3; no firm D call. The germline gives CDR1 SGHTA, CDR2 FQGNSA. The CDR3 sequence is 18 residues long. Trimming removed 7 bases from V and 2 bases from J, with 25 bases in between. CDR3 DNA sequence: TGTGCCAGCACCTCTAGACCAACTTCTCCCACATACACAGATACGCAGTATTTT. It specifies CASTSRPTSPTYTDTQYF. Full variable domain (rest looked up from reference TRBV7-2 and TRBJ2-3): GAGVSQSPSNKVTEKGKDVELRCDPISGHTALYWYRQSLGQGLEFLIYFQGNSAPDKSGLPSDRFSAERTGGSVSTLTIQRTQQEDSAVYLCASTSRPTSPTYTDTQYFGPGTRLTVL.

The CDR3 loop is CSVNEGGGGTEAFF. CDR3 in DNA: TGCAGCGTTAATGAAGGGGGCGGAGGCACTGAAGCTTTCTTT. V usage is TRBV29-1 and J usage is TRBJ1-1; TRBD1 agrees at 7 bases. The CDR3 is 14 amino acids. In germline, CDR1 is SQVTM, CDR2 ANQGSEA. The junction had 10 bases not matched to a gene; V was cut back by 5 bases and J by 4 bases.

The chain is built from TRBV7-2 and TRBJ2-5; unclear D gene. This CDR3 is built from 14 residues. Germline V gene lookup returns CDR1 SGHTA and CDR2 FQGNSA. Trimming stripped 5 bases from V and 1 base from J, with 11 bases between. Written as DNA, the CDR3 is TGTGCCAGCAGCAATCGACAAGCCCAAGAGACCCAGTACTTC. This encodes CASSNRQAQETQYF.

This clone was picked up one time. The rearrangement uses TRBV7-9 and TRBJ2-3, with no clear D. With 3 bases removed from V and 4 bases from J, the gap between germline ends came to 17 bases. This CDR3 spans 16 amino acids. The germline CDR1 and CDR2 sequences are SEHNR and FQNEAQ (reference sequence). The CDR3 is CASSFLDTRLPDTQYF. The DNA of the CDR3 is TGTGCCAGCAGCTTTCTAGATACGCGGCTCCCAGATACGCAGTATTTT.

The chain couples TRBV7-7 to TRBJ2-2; D unclear. CDR1 SSHAT and CDR2 FNYEAQ come from the germline V gene (reference sequence). Between the trimmed V and J ends, which lost 5 bases and 7 bases, there was a span of 14 bases. This CDR3 has 14 residues. The CDR3 nucleotides are TGTGCCAGCAGCCCCCTCTCGGAGCACGGGGAGCTGTTTTTT. Its translation: CASSPLSEHGELFF.

On this clone itself: Different DNA sequences within this sample yield the same CDR3. The rearrangement joins TRBV28 to TRBJ1-2, with TRBD1 identical over 11 bases. Germline assignment: CDR1 MDHEN and CDR2 SYDVKM. V lost 4 bases to trimming and J lost 8 bases; unmatched junction nucleotides: 3. This CDR3 comprises 13 residues. The CDR3 reads CASSSGQGGGYTF. DNA for the CDR3: TGTGCCAGCAGTTCGGGACAGGGGGGCGGCTACACCTTC.

This clone is a singleton in its sample. The J gene is TRBJ1-3, the V gene TRBV6-1, with 9 bases that match TRBD1. Germline lookup yields CDR1 MNHNS and CDR2 SASEGT. The CDR3 spans 15 residues. Losses at the gene ends were 8 bases for V and 7 bases for J; bases not matched to a gene: 12. The CDR3 loop reads CASCSGQGAWNTIYF. The DNA of the CDR3 is TGTGCCAGCTGTTCGGGACAGGGCGCTTGGAACACCATATATTTT.

The rearrangement uses TRBV19 and TRBJ2-3; the match to TRBD2 covers 9 bases. The CDR3 spans 15 residues. With V trimmed by 4 bases and J by 8 bases, 10 bases remained unmatched. The germline V gene encodes CDR1 LNHDA and CDR2 SQIVND (reference sequence). The CDR3 loop is CASSTIAGDTGTQYF. CDR3 coding DNA: TGTGCCAGTAGTACCATAGCGGGGGACACCGGTACGCAGTATTTT.

The CDR3 nucleotides are TGTGCCAGCAGTTACTCGCAGGGGGCCTACGAGCAGTACGTC. Its protein is CASSYSQGAYEQYV. This chain links TRBV6-6 with TRBJ2-7, with 7 bases lining up with TRBD1. CDR1 and CDR2 from the germline V gene are MNHNY and SVGAGI (reference sequence). CDR3 length: 14 amino acids. V lost 0 bases, J lost 2 bases, and 1 base stayed unmatched.